What follows describes a single TCR beta chain. The source of the sample is a study of blood T cell repertoires in COVID-19. Study overall: T cells, B-cell-depleted T cells, or PBMCs provided the cDNA or gDNA that served as material.

Per the original data handling: It was from reference gene primer amplification that nucleated cell counts were estimated. Generated by immunoSEQ multiplex PCR, the TCRdb table keeps only in-frame clones and is missing some. V, J and clone size are those of that table, while D and trimming were read from the DNA. The sample gives some 230,000 clones, approximately 80% of which show up once; about 7.4% is in the top ten. Germline V lookup: CDR1 SGHTA, CDR2 FQGNSA. Trimming left V 5 bases short and J 3 bases short, with 17 bases between. The length of the CDR3 is 15 residues. Source material: peripheral blood. V and J are TRBV7-2 and TRBJ2-7; TRBD2 might be the D (5 bases). This TCR came from a woman aged 50 to 60 with acute or convalescent COVID-19. The CDR3 nucleotides are TGTGCCAGCAGCCCATCCCGGGGATTGGGCTACGAGCAGTACTTC. Protein: CASSPSRGLGYEQYF.